Presented here are 30 T cell receptor beta chains from one specimen sequenced in a study of Ad26.COV2.S vaccination and SARS-CoV-2 variants. Noted treatment: some 20 received Ad26.COV2.S at low or high dose, single or two shots; roughly five received placebo; per-sample allocation not given. Vaccine and placebo recipients were sampled on day 63 after the first injection. TCRdb keeps only in-frame clones here, not all; method: immunoSEQ multiplex PCR. The sample carries about 400,000 clones, around nine tenths recorded once. The sample here was peripheral blood, taken in a trial of Ad26.COV2.S vaccine versus placebo. These TCRs come from a person aged 18-65 years who received the Ad26.COV2.S COVID-19 vaccine or a placebo.

This rearrangement joins TRBV12-3 or TRBV12-4 to TRBJ1-2; D not resolved. The CDR3 length is 12 residues. Trimming removed 5 bases at V and 0 bases at J, with 4 bases between. CDR3 region: CASSPSNYGYTF. The CDR3 DNA follows: TGTGCCAGCAGTCCGTCTAACTATGGCTACACCTTC.

This clone was counted once. The chain joins TRBV4-3 to TRBJ1-2; 7 nucleotides agree with TRBD1. Losses at the gene ends were 0 bases for V and 8 bases for J; bases not matched to a gene: 3. This CDR3 is 13 amino acids long. Germline assignment: CDR1 LGHNA and CDR2 YSLEER. As DNA, the CDR3 is TGCGCCAGCAGCCAAGATCACAGGGGAGGCTACACCTTC. This sequence encodes CASSQDHRGGYTF.

This chain uses TRBV5-1 with TRBJ2-5, with TRBD1 identical over 9 bases. After removal of 4 bases from V and 4 bases from J, the junction contained 2 bases not matched to a gene. The CDR3 has 13 residues. CDR1 is SGHRS, CDR2 YFSETQ, per germline. The CDR3 loop reads CASSLGQGETQYF. CDR3 coding DNA: TGCGCCAGCAGCCTGGGACAGGGAGAGACCCAGTACTTC.

The chain carries TRBV29-1 and TRBJ1-1; possibly TRBD1 for D (6 bases). Trimming removed 4 bases from V and 0 bases from J, with 6 bases in between. The CDR3 length is 12 residues. CDR1 and CDR2 (germline): SQVTM, ANQGSEA. The CDR3 region is CSVGDMNTEAFF. Written as DNA, the CDR3 is TGCAGCGTTGGGGACATGAACACTGAAGCTTTCTTT. Complete variable domain (other parts from reference TRBV29-1 and TRBJ1-1): SAVISQKPSRDICQRGTSLTIQCQVDSQVTMMFWYRQQPGQSLTLIATANQGSEATYESGFVIDKFPISRPNLTFSTLTVSNMSPEDSSIYLCSVGDMNTEAFFGQGTRLTVV.

This chain uses TRBV24-1 with TRBJ2-3; D call uncertain. V lost 7 bases to trimming and J lost 0 bases, with 7 bases between them. CDR3 length: 13 amino acids. From germline, CDR1 is KGHDR and CDR2 SFDVKD. DNA for the CDR3: TGTGCCACCAGCAAAGGGAGCACAGATACGCAGTATTTT. It encodes CATSKGSTDTQYF.

The rearrangement joins TRBV7-2 to TRBJ1-1; D is unclear. Per the germline V gene, CDR1 is SGHTA and CDR2 is FQGNSA. The length of the CDR3 is 14 residues. With 5 bases removed from V and 1 base from J, the gap between germline ends came to 11 bases. The CDR3 region is CASSPPFTNTEAFF. In DNA form, the CDR3 reads TGTGCCAGCAGCCCCCCTTTTACGAACACTGAAGCTTTCTTT.

The chain employs TRBV5-1 and TRBJ1-1; D call uncertain. Trimming removed 0 bases at V and 1 base at J, with 7 bases between. CDR1 is SGHRS and CDR2 is YFSETQ in the germline V gene. The CDR3 sequence is 14 residues long. CDR3 sequence reads: CASSLGEGNTEAFF. CDR3 in DNA: TGCGCCAGCAGCTTGGGGGAAGGGAACACTGAAGCTTTCTTT. The variable domain in full, with the rest retrieved from reference TRBV5-1 and TRBJ1-1, is KAGVTQTPRYLIKTRGQQVTLSCSPISGHRSVSWYQQTPGQGLQFLFEYFSETQRNKGNFPGRFSGRQFSNSRSEMNVSTLELGDSALYLCASSLGEGNTEAFFGQGTRLTVV.

This chain links TRBV6-5 with TRBJ1-1, with 8 nucleotides matching TRBD1. The CDR3 contains 15 residues. Germline CDR1 and CDR2: MNHEY and SVGAGI. J lost 1 base, V lost 0 bases, and 1 base had no gene match. CDR3 coding DNA: TGTGCCAGCAGTTACTCTGGGACAGGGAACACTGAAGCTTTCTTT. Its protein is CASSYSGTGNTEAFF.

The J gene is TRBJ1-1, the V gene TRBV18, with D tentatively TRBD1 (6 bases). The V end was cut by 0 bases, the J end by 11 bases, with 28 bases between. There are 18 residues in the CDR3. CDR1 and CDR2 (germline): KGHSH, LQKENI. CDR3 sequence: CASSPPVSHREASPEAFF. The CDR3 DNA reads as TGTGCCAGCTCACCACCCGTCTCCCACAGGGAAGCCAGCCCAGAGGCTTTCTTT. Complete variable domain (other parts from reference TRBV18 and TRBJ1-1): NAGVMQNPRHLVRRRGQEARLRCSPMKGHSHVYWYRQLPEEGLKFMVYLQKENIIDESGMPKERFSAEFPKEGPSILRIQQVVRGDSAAYFCASSPPVSHREASPEAFFGQGTRLTVV.

V and J are TRBV12-3 or TRBV12-4 and TRBJ1-3, with D possibly matching TRBD1 (5 bases). The length of the CDR3 is 13 residues. V was clipped by 3 bases and J by 3 bases, with 6 bases between them. The CDR3, as DNA: TGTGCCAGCAGTTTGGGGGTTGGAAACACCATATATTTT. The encoded protein is CASSLGVGNTIYF.

The CDR3 sequence: CASSLRGSLYEQYF. Written as DNA, the CDR3 is TGTGCCAGCAGTTTACGAGGGAGCCTCTACGAGCAGTACTTC. This chain uses TRBV27 with TRBJ2-7; D is possibly TRBD2 (5 bases). V was cut by 2 bases and J by 3 bases, with 11 bases left in between. The germline CDR1 and CDR2 sequences are MNHEY and SMNVEV (reference sequence). This CDR3 spans 14 amino acids.

This chain joins TRBV6-4 and TRBJ1-2, with TRBD1 matching over 8 bases. The CDR3 sequence is 14 residues long. V lost 5 bases to trimming and J lost 4 bases; unmatched junction nucleotides: 6. CDR1 is MRHNA, CDR2 SNTAGT, per germline. CDR3 loop: CASSPGTGPYGYTF. In DNA, the CDR3 is TGTGCCAGCAGTCCCGGGACAGGCCCCTATGGCTACACCTTC.

This chain joins TRBV5-1 and TRBJ2-3, with D possibly TRBD2 on 7 matching bases. With 6 bases removed from V and 2 bases from J, the gap between germline ends came to 13 bases. CDR1 is SGHRS and CDR2 is YFSETQ in the germline V gene. This CDR3 comprises 14 residues. CDR3 sequence: CASMSGGLTDTQYF. The CDR3 bases are TGCGCCAGCATGTCCGGGGGGCTCACAGATACGCAGTATTTT.

The rearrangement joins TRBV27 to TRBJ1-2; TRBD1 aligns across 9 bases. CDR1 is MNHEY, CDR2 SMNVEV, per germline (reference sequence). The CDR3 is 16 residues long. V was pared by 2 bases and J by 4 bases, with 8 bases of the junction left unmatched. CDR3 loop: CASSLRPGQGTYGYTF. The CDR3 DNA reads TGTGCCAGCAGTTTAAGACCGGGACAGGGAACCTATGGCTACACCTTC.

The chain carries TRBV30 and TRBJ1-2; weak D call: TRBD1 (5 bases). V was cut by 7 bases and J by 7 bases, with 7 bases left in between. CDR3 length equals 9 residues. Germline lookup yields CDR1 GTSNPN and CDR2 SVGIG (reference sequence). The CDR3 sequence is CASQGGYTF. The DNA of the CDR3 is TGTGCCTCCCAGGGTGGCTACACCTTC.

V gene TRBV9 combines with J gene TRBJ2-5, with D possibly being TRBD2 (5 bases). V gave up 4 bases and J gave up 4 bases, with 14 bases separating them. The CDR3 spans 14 residues. Germline V lookup: CDR1 SGDLS, CDR2 YYNGEE. The CDR3 DNA sequence: TGTGCCAGCAGCTCTGGCCTCGGGGTAGAGACCCAGTACTTC. This sequence encodes CASSSGLGVETQYF.

The chain employs TRBV18 and TRBJ2-1; TRBD2 matches 8 bases. Germline CDR1 reads KGHSH; CDR2 reads LQKENI. The CDR3 consists of 18 residues. V lost 4 bases to trimming and J lost 2 bases; unmatched junction nucleotides: 13. CDR3 protein: CASSLYTGGAVAYNEQFF. In DNA form, the CDR3 reads TGTGCCAGCTCACTCTATACCGGGGGGGCCGTCGCCTACAATGAGCAGTTCTTC.

J is TRBJ2-2 and V is TRBV27; tentatively, D is TRBD2 (5 bases). V shed 6 bases and J shed 3 bases, with 11 bases lying between them. CDR1 is MNHEY, CDR2 SMNVEV, per germline (reference sequence). The length of the CDR3 is 14 residues. For the CDR3, the DNA is TGTGCCAGCAGCCCAGGACTGGACACCGGGGAGCTGTTTTTT. Translated, it gives CASSPGLDTGELFF.

V and J are TRBV10-2 and TRBJ2-2; 8 nucleotides agree with TRBD1. J lost 3 bases, V lost 6 bases, and 0 bases had no gene match. Germline V lookup: CDR1 WSHSY, CDR2 SAAADI. CDR3 length equals 13 residues. The CDR3 loop reads CASRTGDTGELFF. CDR3 coding DNA: TGCGCCAGCAGGACAGGGGACACCGGGGAGCTGTTTTTT.

This chain joins TRBV6-5 and TRBJ1-2; 7 bases are shared with TRBD1. Germline V gives CDR1 MNHEY, CDR2 SVGAGI. The CDR3 runs to 16 residues. The V segment lost 2 bases and the J segment 4 bases; nucleotides outside the gene matches: 10. The DNA of the CDR3 is TGTGCCAGCAGTTACCAACTGACAGGGCGCCCCTATGGCTACACCTTC. Its translation is CASSYQLTGRPYGYTF.

The chain links TRBV2 to TRBJ2-7, with D possibly being TRBD1 or TRBD2 (5 bases each). Germline assignment: CDR1 SNHLY and CDR2 FYNNEI. The CDR3 extends over 15 amino acids. With 5 bases removed from V and 2 bases from J, the gap between germline ends came to 16 bases. The CDR3 spells CASSFGGPTPYEQYF. CDR3 nucleotide sequence: TGTGCCAGCAGTTTTGGGGGTCCAACCCCCTACGAGCAGTACTTC.

This chain uses TRBV4-2 with TRBJ1-1; 12 positions match TRBD1. The CDR3 has 18 amino acids. The trim removed 3 bases at V and 5 bases at J, leaving 13 bases unmatched. The germline V gene encodes CDR1 LGHNA and CDR2 YNFKEQ. The chain's CDR3 is CASSHILRDRGRGTEAFF. In nucleotides, the CDR3 is TGTGCCAGCAGCCACATTCTCCGGGACAGGGGGCGAGGTACTGAAGCTTTCTTT.

The chain couples TRBV7-2 to TRBJ1-1; 8 bases map to TRBD1. J lost 1 base, V lost 5 bases, and 9 bases had no gene match. This CDR3 region has 16 residues. CDR1 is SGHTA and CDR2 is FQGNSA in the germline V gene. The CDR3 spells CASSPRQGISNTEAFF. In DNA, the CDR3 is TGTGCCAGCAGCCCTCGACAGGGGATATCGAACACTGAAGCTTTCTTT.

The chain recombines TRBV10-3 with TRBJ1-1, with D unresolved. Germline V CDR1 and CDR2: ENHRY, SYGVKD. The CDR3 sequence is 16 residues long. Trimming took off 3 bases at V and 11 bases at J, with 25 bases between the two ends. The chain's CDR3 is CAISEPGHTDGYGAFF. The DNA for the CDR3 is TGTGCCATCAGTGAACCGGGCCACACGGACGGGTATGGGGCTTTCTTT.

This clone was recorded once. The chain combines TRBV7-8 with TRBJ1-1; D remains unclear. CDR3 length: 16 residues. The germline V and J ends were trimmed by 2 bases and 1 base, with 14 bases remaining between them. CDR1 and CDR2 (germline): SGHVS, FQNEAQ. CDR3 region: CASSLSWLSQNTEAFF. CDR3 nucleotide sequence: TGTGCCAGCAGCTTAAGTTGGCTCAGCCAGAACACTGAAGCTTTCTTT.

This chain links TRBV11-2 with TRBJ1-1, with D unclear. V shed 0 bases and J shed 2 bases, with 7 bases lying between them. The V gene's germline CDR1 is SGHAT and CDR2 FQNNGV. CDR3 size: 14 residues. The CDR3 spells CASSLESANTEAFF. CDR3 nucleotide sequence: TGTGCCAGCAGCTTAGAATCAGCCAACACTGAAGCTTTCTTT.

As regards this clone: Different DNA sequences within this sample yield the same CDR3. V usage is TRBV7-2 and J usage is TRBJ1-1; 9 bases agree with TRBD1. With 1 base clipped from V and 5 bases from J, the junction kept 2 bases outside the gene matches. Looked up from germline, CDR1 is SGHTA and CDR2 is FQGNSA. The CDR3 covers 14 residues. The CDR3 sequence is CASSLGTGVTEAFF. CDR3 DNA: TGTGCCAGCAGCTTAGGGACAGGGGTTACTGAAGCTTTCTTT.

This rearrangement joins TRBV11-2 to TRBJ2-7; TRBD1 matches at 9 bases. The CDR3 is 16 residues long. In germline, CDR1 is SGHAT, CDR2 FQNNGV. V lost 6 bases to trimming and J lost 6 bases; unmatched junction nucleotides: 15. The chain's CDR3 is CASSLRFGDRVTEQYF. CDR3 bases: TGTGCCAGCAGTTTACGGTTCGGGGACAGGGTGACCGAGCAGTACTTC. The full variable domain, its missing parts supplied by reference TRBV11-2 and TRBJ2-7, is EAGVAQSPRYKIIEKRQSVAFWCNPISGHATLYWYQQILGQGPKLLIQFQNNGVVDDSQLPKDRFSAERLKGVDSTLKIQPAKLEDSAVYLCASSLRFGDRVTEQYFGPGTRLTVT.

The rearrangement uses TRBV5-4 and TRBJ2-2; TRBD2 aligns across 11 bases. The CDR3 sequence is 18 residues long. Germline V gene sequence: CDR1 SGHNT, CDR2 YYREEE (reference sequence). V lost 0 bases and J lost 4; bases outside the gene matches: 8. In DNA, the CDR3 is TGTGCCAGCAGCTTGGGGCTAGCGGGGGGTCTAGGCACCGGGGAGCTGTTTTTT. Amino acid sequence: CASSLGLAGGLGTGELFF. Full variable domain (remainder filled in from reference TRBV5-4 and TRBJ2-2): ETGVTQSPTHLIKTRGQQVTLRCSSQSGHNTVSWYQQALGQGPQFIFQYYREEENGRGNFPPRFSGLQFPNYSSELNVNALELDDSALYLCASSLGLAGGLGTGELFFGEGSRLTVL.

The chain combines TRBV24-1 with TRBJ1-6; D gene unclear. The CDR3 runs to 13 residues. V was clipped by 4 bases and J by 10 bases, with 10 bases between them. Germline CDR1 reads KGHDR; CDR2 reads SFDVKD. The CDR3 here is CATSEMDRSPLHF. The CDR3 region has the DNA TGTGCCACCAGTGAGATGGACCGGTCACCCCTCCACTTT.